This entry lists 31 T cell receptor beta chains sequenced from one sample in a study of molecular identifiers for immune sequencing clone quantification. TCRdb independently ran MiXCR on the PCR reads; one entry per CDR3 protein. This sample carries around 480,000 distinct CDR3 sequences, around 23% of them seen once, and the ten largest clones take around 0.8%. The sample comprised naive CD8+ T cells from blood, with Jurkat cell RNA spiked in. Described subset: FACS-sorted CD8+CD4-CCR7+CD45RA+ naive T cells. These receptors came from a human donor in good health. Some libraries in this study had Jurkat cell RNA spiked in.

Turning to this clonotype: The junction shows a germline mismatch at one end, possibly a read error. The J gene is TRBJ2-1, the V gene TRBV4-3, with 9 bases that match TRBD1. The CDR3 spans 16 residues. Germline V gene sequence: CDR1 LGHNA, CDR2 YSLEER. CDR3 sequence reads: CANSQDGTGTNNEQFF. The CDR3 DNA reads as TGCGCCAACAGCCAAGATGGGACAGGGACCAACAATGAGCAGTTCTTC.

This clonotype was observed a single time. This rearrangement joins TRBV6-5 to TRBJ2-7; tentatively, D is TRBD2 (6 bases). Germline V gene lookup returns CDR1 MNHEY and CDR2 SVGAGI. V was cut by 5 bases and J by 5 bases, with 13 bases left in between. CDR3 size: 13 residues. The chain's CDR3 is CASSPLTGDEQYF. In DNA form, the CDR3 reads TGTGCCAGCAGTCCTCTAACGGGAGACGAGCAGTACTTC.

There are a few counts of this clonotype. This chain connects TRBV21-1 to TRBJ2-4; the tabulated D call, TRBD1, remains unverified against the DNA. TRBV21-1 is a recognized pseudogene. The CDR3 runs 16 residues. CDR3 sequence reads: CASSNKGAPRKNIQYF. CDR3 bases: TGTGCCAGCAGCAATAAGGGGGCCCCACGGAAAAACATTCAGTACTTC.

The V and J genes are TRBV20-1 and TRBJ1-1; D remains ambiguous. Germline CDR1 is DFQATT and CDR2 is SNEGSKA (reference sequence). The CDR3 consists of 13 residues. This chain's CDR3 is CRAADGLNTEAFF. The CDR3 DNA follows: TGCAGAGCAGCGGACGGTCTGAACACTGAAGCTTTCTTT.

This chain joins TRBV3-1 and TRBJ2-3, with 16 bases matching TRBD2. Germline CDR1 and CDR2: LGHDT and YNNKEL (reference sequence). This CDR3 has 19 residues. Trimming removed 4 bases from V and 0 bases from J; junction bases left unmatched: 7. The CDR3 DNA reads as TGTGCCAGCAGCCTGTTAGGGACTAGCGGGGGGGCTAGCACAGATACGCAGTATTTT. It is translated as CASSLLGTSGGASTDTQYF.

The table lists this clonotype with many counts. This chain uses TRBV5-6 with TRBJ2-7; D is perhaps TRBD1 (5 bases). Germline CDR1 is SGHDT and CDR2 is YYEEEE. V was shortened by 2 bases and J by 4 bases, with 10 bases between the two germline ends. This CDR3 has 13 residues. The CDR3 region has the DNA TGTGCCAGCAGCTTAGGCAGGGTGTACGAGCAGTACTTC. Amino acids: CASSLGRVYEQYF.

Concerning this clonotype itself: Sequence at one end of the junction differs from germline and may be a read error. This chain uses TRBV20-1 with TRBJ2-7; TRBD2 is a possible D gene (6 bases). In germline, CDR1 is DFQATT, CDR2 SNEGSKA (reference sequence). CDR3 size: 12 residues. In nucleotides, the CDR3 is TGCAATGTGAGGTTGCGGGGCTACGAGCAGCACTTC. Translated, it gives CNVRLRGYEQHF.

This clonotype was detected many times. V is TRBV29-1 and J is TRBJ2-3, with 13 positions matching TRBD2. Losses at the gene ends were 6 bases for V and 4 bases for J; bases not matched to a gene: 4. Germline values: CDR1 SQVTM, CDR2 ANQGSEA. This CDR3 comprises 14 residues. The CDR3 DNA is TGCAGCGTCGTACTAGCGGGAGGGGCAGATACGCAGTATTTT. Translating it yields CSVVLAGGADTQYF.

This clonotype came up a few times. The chain is built from TRBV30 and TRBJ2-1; maybe TRBD1 (6 bases). Germline CDR1 and CDR2: GTSNPN and SVGIG (reference sequence). V lost 4 bases to trimming and J lost 0 bases, with 13 bases between them. The CDR3 totals 15 residues. As DNA, the CDR3 is TGTGCCTGGACTGTGGGGGCCAGCTCCTACAATGAGCAGTTCTTC. It encodes CAWTVGASSYNEQFF. The complete variable domain, with remaining parts taken from reference TRBV30 and TRBJ2-1, reads SQTIHQWPATLVQPVGSPLSLECTVEGTSNPNLYWYRQAAGRGLQLLFYSVGIGQISSEVPQNLSASRPQDRQFILSSKKLLLSDSGFYLCAWTVGASSYNEQFFGPGTRLTVL.

In this sample, this clonotype turned up many times. This chain links TRBV4-2 with TRBJ2-7, with 10 bases fitting TRBD1. This CDR3 region has 15 residues. CDR1 and CDR2 from the germline V gene are LGHNA and YNFKEQ. V shed 1 base, J shed 5 bases, and the junction held 5 bases outside the gene matches. The CDR3 region is CASSQGDRGSDEQYF. In nucleotides, the CDR3 is TGTGCCAGCAGCCAAGGGGACAGGGGTAGTGACGAGCAGTACTTC.

This clonotype was recorded at least ten times. The chain has TRBV2 and TRBJ1-2; D gene ambiguous. The CDR3 totals 15 residues. V shed 2 bases and J shed 3 bases, with 13 bases lying between them. The germline CDR1 and CDR2 sequences are SNHLY and FYNNEI. In DNA form, the CDR3 reads TGTGCCAGCAGTGAACAGAGATACCCCGACTATGGCTACACCTTC. Translation gives CASSEQRYPDYGYTF.

The genes are TRBV18 and TRBJ2-5; no clear D. Germline V lookup: CDR1 KGHSH, CDR2 LQKENI. The CDR3 has 15 amino acids. V lost 3 bases and J lost 5, with 16 bases in between. CDR3 sequence reads: CASSPRPGGAETQYF. The CDR3 nucleotides read TGTGCCAGCTCACCCCGTCCCGGCGGCGCGGAGACCCAGTACTTC.

This clonotype has a count of ten or more. This CDR3 reads CALDSWDEKLFF. CDR3 DNA: TGTGCCTTGGACAGTTGGGATGAAAAACTGTTTTTT. The V and J genes are TRBV30 and TRBJ1-4; perhaps TRBD1 as D (6 bases). V was trimmed by 7 bases and J by 6 bases, leaving 12 bases between them. Germline values: CDR1 GTSNPN, CDR2 SVGIG (reference sequence). The CDR3 is 12 residues long. Filled out from reference TRBV30 and TRBJ1-4, the complete variable domain reads SQTIHQWPATLVQPVGSPLSLECTVEGTSNPNLYWYRQAAGRGLQLLFYSVGIGQISSEVPQNLSASRPQDRQFILSSKKLLLSDSGFYLCALDSWDEKLFFGSGTQLSVL.

Details on this clonotype: A read error likely explains this, since a far larger clone differs by one base. The rearrangement joins TRBV11-2 to TRBJ2-7; unclear D gene. The CDR3 length is 13 residues. The germline V gene has CDR1 SGHAT and CDR2 FQNNGV. This CDR3 reads CASSLGALYERYF. The CDR3 DNA is TGTGCCAGCAGCTTAGGTGCCCTCTACGAGCGGTACTTC. The full variable domain, in which reference TRBV11-2 and TRBJ2-7 provide the parts outside the CDR3, is EAGVAQSPRYKIIEKRQSVAFWCNPISGHATLYWYQQILGQGPKLLIQFQNNGVVDDSQLPKDRFSAERLKGVDSTLKIQPAKLEDSAVYLCASSLGALYERYFGPGTRLTVT.

The CDR3, as DNA: TGCGCCAGCAGCCCATCCAGGGGGGGCACTAATGAAAAACTGTTTTTT. Residues: CASSPSRGGTNEKLFF. The rearrangement uses TRBV5-1 and TRBJ1-4; 7 positions match TRBD1. Trimming removed 4 bases from V and 2 bases from J; junction bases left unmatched: 8. This CDR3 region has 16 residues. The germline V gene encodes CDR1 SGHRS and CDR2 YFSETQ.

As regards this clonotype: This sequence may be a read error, since a much larger clone differs from it by one base. J is TRBJ1-5 and V is TRBV6-2 or TRBV6-3, with 7 positions matching TRBD1. The CDR3 consists of 14 residues. The germline gives CDR1 MNHEY, CDR2 SVGEGT. The chain's CDR3 is CARSYHRGGQPQHF. The CDR3 DNA reads as TGTGCCCGCAGTTACCACAGGGGCGGTCAGCCCCAGCATTTT.

The chain employs TRBV12-3 or TRBV12-4 and TRBJ1-5, with no clear D. The CDR3 has 15 residues. With 5 bases removed from V and 3 bases from J, the gap between germline ends came to 14 bases. As DNA, the CDR3 is TGTGCCAGCAGTCACGGGCCGGGGATCAATCAGCCCCAGCATTTT. Translated: CASSHGPGINQPQHF.

V and J are TRBV5-1 and TRBJ1-4; 10 bases are shared with TRBD1. V was pared by 2 bases and J by 8 bases, with 6 bases of the junction left unmatched. In germline, CDR1 is SGHRS, CDR2 YFSETQ. The CDR3 has 15 residues. The CDR3 reads CASSLPDRGDEKLFF. CDR3 in DNA: TGCGCCAGCAGCTTACCGGACAGGGGGGACGAAAAACTGTTTTTT.

In its sample, this clonotype was seen many times. The chain is built from TRBV28 and TRBJ2-3; 12 nucleotides align to TRBD2. The germline gives CDR1 MDHEN, CDR2 SYDVKM. With V trimmed by 2 bases and J by 6 bases, 9 bases remained unmatched. The CDR3 is made up of 17 amino acids. The CDR3, as DNA: TGTGCCAGCAGTTTACCGACTAGCGGGAGCGGGTTTGATACGCAGTATTTT. Translated, it gives CASSLPTSGSGFDTQYF.

The chain has TRBV6-1 and TRBJ2-7; perhaps TRBD2 as D (6 bases). CDR1 MNHNS and CDR2 SASEGT come from the germline V gene. The CDR3 totals 15 residues. V lost 2 bases and J 2 bases, leaving 13 bases between the germline ends. The CDR3 bases are TGTGCCAGCAGTGAATTCAGGTGGGGGGCCTACGAGCAGTACTTC. The encoded protein is CASSEFRWGAYEQYF.

V and J are TRBV12-5 and TRBJ2-1; weak D call: TRBD1 (7 bases). CDR1 is LGHNT, CDR2 FRNRAP, per germline. The germline V and J ends were trimmed by 2 bases and 3 bases, with 17 bases remaining between them. The CDR3 runs 17 residues. The CDR3 region is CASGLTPGGPDYNEQFF. The DNA of the CDR3 is TGTGCTAGTGGTTTGACACCAGGGGGGCCGGACTACAATGAGCAGTTCTTC.

The rearrangement joins TRBV6-6 to TRBJ1-2; 8 nucleotides align to TRBD1. Trimming at V came to 6 bases and at J to 8 bases, leaving 11 bases not matched to a gene. The length of the CDR3 is 14 residues. Germline lookup yields CDR1 MNHNY and CDR2 SVGAGI (reference sequence). CDR3 sequence reads: CASSPWQGASGYTF. The CDR3 bases are TGTGCCAGCAGCCCTTGGCAGGGGGCGTCCGGCTACACCTTC.

The chain has TRBV6-2 or TRBV6-3 and TRBJ1-5; weak D call: TRBD1 (6 bases). V dropped 7 bases and J dropped 0 bases, with 13 bases sitting between them. Germline V lookup: CDR1 MNHEY, CDR2 SVGEGT. This CDR3 has 15 amino acids. The CDR3 nucleotides read TGTGCCAGCACCCCGACAGGAAATAGCAATCAGCCCCAGCATTTT. This translates into CASTPTGNSNQPQHF.

Comment on this clonotype: One end of the junction fails to match germline, which may point to a read error. The rearrangement uses TRBV4-3 and TRBJ1-3, with D unresolved. CDR1 is LGHNA and CDR2 is YSLEER in the germline V gene. This CDR3 comprises 16 residues. CDR3 sequence (DNA): TGCGCCCGCAGCCAAGATCGGGTCAACTCTGGCACCACCATATATTTT. This codes for CARSQDRVNSGTTIYF.

This clonotype has only a few counts. The rearrangement uses TRBV6-5 and TRBJ2-4; a possible D gene is TRBD1 (6 bases). Looked up from germline, CDR1 is MNHEY and CDR2 is SVGAGI. The CDR3 length is 18 residues. Trimming took off 0 bases at V and 1 base at J, with 16 bases between the two ends. This CDR3 reads CASSYSPILDRAKNIQYF. CDR3 sequence (DNA): TGTGCCAGCAGTTACTCTCCCATCCTCGACAGGGCCAAAAACATTCAGTACTTC.

This clonotype appeared many times. The chain uses TRBV28 and TRBJ1-5, with D tentatively TRBD1 (5 bases). This CDR3 region has 15 residues. Per the germline V gene, CDR1 is MDHEN and CDR2 is SYDVKM. The germline V and J ends were trimmed by 7 bases and 7 bases, with 20 bases remaining between them. The CDR3 region is CASTQMGEAAQPQHF. The CDR3 region has the DNA TGTGCCAGCACTCAGATGGGGGAGGCGGCCCAGCCCCAGCATTTT.

Only a few counts were recorded for this clonotype. The J gene is TRBJ1-1, the V gene TRBV14, with D hard to call. Deletions cut 4 bases from V and 5 bases from J, with 14 bases between. This CDR3 is 14 amino acids long. Germline lookup yields CDR1 SGHDN and CDR2 FVKESK. The CDR3 is CASSLTGRWTEAFF. DNA of the CDR3: TGTGCCAGCAGCCTAACCGGGAGATGGACTGAAGCTTTCTTT.

The J gene is TRBJ2-5, the V gene TRBV29-1, with D perhaps TRBD1 or TRBD2 (5 bases each). Per germline, CDR1 SQVTM and CDR2 ANQGSEA. Trimming took off 0 bases at V and 1 base at J, with 12 bases between the two ends. The CDR3 covers 15 residues. CDR3: CSVEDRGVSQETQYF. The CDR3 DNA reads TGCAGCGTTGAAGATCGAGGGGTCTCCCAAGAGACCCAGTACTTC.

Notes on this clonotype: The germline gene is not matched at one end of the junction; a read error may be the cause. The genes are TRBV19 and TRBJ1-5, with D hard to call. The germline CDR1 and CDR2 sequences are LNHDA and SQIVND (reference sequence). The CDR3 consists of 15 residues. The CDR3 sequence is CACSEFGVGNQPQHF. In nucleotides, the CDR3 is TGTGCCTGTAGTGAGTTCGGGGTAGGGAATCAGCCCCAGCATTTT.

For this clonotype: A much larger clone sits a single nucleotide away, making a read error possible. This chain connects TRBV12-3 or TRBV12-4 to TRBJ1-5; TRBD1 is a possible D gene (5 bases). CDR3 length equals 14 residues. CDR3: CASSLQGLRQLQHF. Here the CDR3 DNA reads TGTGCCAGCAGTTTACAGGGACTACGTCAGCTCCAGCATTTT.

Of note for this clonotype: No conserved phenylalanine or tryptophan ends this CDR3, so it is likely a read error. The rearrangement uses TRBV29-1 and TRBJ2-2, with 9 bases that match TRBD1. The CDR3 length is 16 residues. CDR1 and CDR2 (germline): SQVTM, ANQGSEA. The CDR3 reads CSVEDNGQGTTRELFI. The CDR3 DNA reads as TGCAGCGTTGAAGATAACGGACAGGGGACCACCCGGGAGCTGTTTATT.